The 13 T cell receptor beta chains below were found in one sample sequenced in a study of cytomegalovirus exposure and HLA in healthy donors. Assay used: immunoSEQ multiplex PCR; TCRdb lists only in-frame clones, some missing. The table lists 85,000 to 90,000 clones, approximately 96% of them singletons, with around 0.78% in the top ten. Specimen: PBMCs. All receptors derive from a man aged 18 to 35 in good health and CMV-seronegative.

The chain is built from TRBV9 and TRBJ1-2; 9 bases fit TRBD1. The J segment lost 8 bases and the V segment lost 4 bases, leaving 15 bases of the junction unmatched. The germline CDR1 and CDR2 sequences are SGDLS and YYNGEE. This CDR3 is built from 16 residues. CDR3 in amino acids: CASSPVGGTGTGGYTF. The CDR3 nucleotides are TGTGCCAGCAGCCCAGTAGGGGGGACAGGGACAGGCGGCTACACCTTC.

A single count supports this clone. The chain is built from TRBV5-6 and TRBJ1-1; D gene uncertain. Per the germline V gene, CDR1 is SGHDT and CDR2 is YYEEEE. The ends were cut back, 0 bases at V and 8 bases at J, with 14 bases in the middle. CDR3 length: 14 amino acids. The CDR3, as DNA: TGTGCCAGCAGCTTGGTCTCTTTGGGGAGCGAAGCTTTCTTT. Amino acids: CASSLVSLGSEAFF.

The rearrangement uses TRBV14 and TRBJ1-4; D call uncertain. Germline-derived CDR1 and CDR2 are SGHDN and FVKESK. The CDR3 is 14 amino acids. V lost 3 bases, J lost 5 bases, and 10 bases lay in between. CDR3 sequence: CASSQRVLNEKLFF. The CDR3 DNA is TGTGCCAGCAGCCAGAGGGTCCTGAATGAAAAACTGTTTTTT.

The chain links TRBV27 to TRBJ2-2; 7 nucleotides match TRBD2. This CDR3 region has 18 residues. The V segment lost 10 bases and the J segment 3 bases; nucleotides outside the gene matches: 20. CDR1 is MNHEY, CDR2 SMNVEV, per germline (reference sequence). CDR3 bases: TGTGCCATTCACGATGTGACGGCGGGAGCGATCGACACCGGGGAGCTGTTTTTT. It is translated as CAIHDVTAGAIDTGELFF.

The V gene is TRBV10-1, the J gene TRBJ2-2, with D hard to call. With 0 bases removed from V and 5 bases from J, the gap between germline ends came to 7 bases. The length of the CDR3 is 14 residues. Germline-derived CDR1 and CDR2 are WNHNN and SYGVQD (reference sequence). The CDR3 DNA sequence: TGCGCCAGCAGTGAGTCAGTACTAACCGGGGAGCTGTTTTTT. It encodes CASSESVLTGELFF.

V gene TRBV7-9 combines with J gene TRBJ2-5, with 7 nucleotides matching TRBD2. The germline V gene encodes CDR1 SEHNR and CDR2 FQNEAQ (reference sequence). The CDR3 loop spans 16 amino acids. The V segment lost 2 bases and the J segment 1 base; nucleotides outside the gene matches: 7. CDR3 in DNA: TGTGCCAGCAGCTTATCTCTGAGCGGGACCCAAGAGACCCAGTACTTC. This encodes CASSLSLSGTQETQYF. The whole variable domain, filled in from reference TRBV7-9 and TRBJ2-5, reads DTGVSQNPRHKITKRGQNVTFRCDPISEHNRLYWYRQTLGQGPEFLTYFQNEAQLEKSRLLSDRFSAERPKGSFSTLEIQRTEQGDSAMYLCASSLSLSGTQETQYFGPGTRLLVL.

The chain uses TRBV6-4 and TRBJ1-1; D is uncertain. Germline V gene sequence: CDR1 MRHNA, CDR2 SNTAGT. Trimming shortened V by 2 bases and J by 1 base, and 5 bases separated the two germline ends. This CDR3 contains 13 residues. The CDR3 sequence is CASSDGRNTEAFF. Here the CDR3 DNA reads TGTGCCAGCAGTGACGGCAGGAACACTGAAGCTTTCTTT.

The chain has TRBV27 and TRBJ1-2, with TRBD1 as a possible D gene (5 bases). CDR1 and CDR2 from the germline V gene are MNHEY and SMNVEV (reference sequence). This CDR3 is 14 amino acids long. V lost 4 bases and J lost 4, with 13 bases in between. Here the CDR3 DNA reads TGTGCCAGCAGTTACCTCAGGGCCGGCTATGGCTACACCTTC. It is translated as CASSYLRAGYGYTF.

The rearrangement links TRBV11-2 to TRBJ2-7; D gene uncertain. V was shortened by 7 bases and J by 6 bases, with 13 bases between the two germline ends. Germline CDR1 reads SGHAT; CDR2 reads FQNNGV. The CDR3 length is 12 residues. The CDR3 nucleotides read TGTGCCAGCACCCCGGGTGCCGGCGAGCAGTACTTC. This gives the protein CASTPGAGEQYF.

Comment on this clone: Germline and junction disagree at one end, which may indicate a read error. The V gene is TRBV7-7, the J gene TRBJ1-1; D might be TRBD1 (5 bases). The CDR3 sequence is 13 residues long. Germline CDR1 SSHAT, CDR2 FNYEAQ (reference sequence). Here the CDR3 DNA reads TGTGCTAGCAGCTTAGCCCCAGGGTCTGAAGCTTTCTTT. Its protein is CASSLAPGSEAFF.

The chain has TRBV5-1 and TRBJ2-7; perhaps TRBD1 as D (6 bases). The germline V gene has CDR1 SGHRS and CDR2 YFSETQ. The CDR3 totals 15 residues. V was clipped by 4 bases and J by 2 bases, with 16 bases between them. The CDR3 protein is CASSPGQPSTYEQYF. The DNA of the CDR3 is TGCGCCAGCAGCCCTGGACAGCCCTCCACCTACGAGCAGTACTTC.

J is TRBJ1-5 and V is TRBV10-3; D might be TRBD1 (5 bases). Germline V CDR1 and CDR2: ENHRY, SYGVKD. V was pared by 8 bases and J by 5 bases, with 10 bases between. The CDR3 covers 12 residues. The CDR3 bases are TGTGCCATCGGGGGAGGGGATCAGCCCCAGCATTTT. Translating gives CAIGGGDQPQHF.

This chain uses TRBV7-2 with TRBJ1-2; D is ambiguous. The germline V gene encodes CDR1 SGHTA and CDR2 FQGNSA. The germline V and J ends were trimmed by 6 bases and 4 bases, with 6 bases remaining between them. The CDR3 sequence is 11 residues long. CDR3 amino acids: CASRRAYGYTF. CDR3 bases: TGTGCCAGCAGGAGAGCCTATGGCTACACCTTC.